This T cell receptor beta chain derives from a study of graft-versus-host responses after intestinal transplantation. To note about this clone: Its specificity is unknown.

Here immunoSEQ multiplex PCR was the method, and the copy in TCRdb shows in-frame clones only, minus some. The sample lists under 65,000 clones; around 92% were seen once. Germline V gene sequence: CDR1 SGHTA, CDR2 FQGNSA. This CDR3 contains 13 residues. V dropped 2 bases and J dropped 3 bases, with 8 bases sitting between them. Overall study findings and caveats: There were GvH clones found in recipient marrow, and some of them appeared first in ileum or blood.

This sample comprised unstimulated CD4+ T cells sorted from spleen or lymph node cells, obtained before transplant. The rearrangement links TRBV7-2 to TRBJ2-7, with D perhaps TRBD2 (5 bases). The receptor was derived from a human donor who was the organ donor for an intestinal transplant. Written as DNA, the CDR3 is TGTGCCAGCAGCTTAATCGGAGGCTACGAGCAGTACTTC. Translation gives CASSLIGGYEQYF.